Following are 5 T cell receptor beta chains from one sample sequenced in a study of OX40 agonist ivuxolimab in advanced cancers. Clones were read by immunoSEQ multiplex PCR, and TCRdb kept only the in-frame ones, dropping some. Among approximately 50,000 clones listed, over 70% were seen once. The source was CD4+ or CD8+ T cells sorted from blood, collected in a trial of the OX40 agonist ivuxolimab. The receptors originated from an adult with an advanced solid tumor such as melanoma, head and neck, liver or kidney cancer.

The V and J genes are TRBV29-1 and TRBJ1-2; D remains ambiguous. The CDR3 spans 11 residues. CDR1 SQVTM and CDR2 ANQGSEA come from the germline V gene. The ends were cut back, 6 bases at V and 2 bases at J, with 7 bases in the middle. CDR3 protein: CSVQRNYGYTF. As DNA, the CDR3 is TGCAGCGTCCAGAGGAACTATGGCTACACCTTC.

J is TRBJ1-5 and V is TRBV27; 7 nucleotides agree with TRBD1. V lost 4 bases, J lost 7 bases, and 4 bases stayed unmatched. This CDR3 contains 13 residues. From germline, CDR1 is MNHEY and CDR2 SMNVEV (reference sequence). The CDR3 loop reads CASSSGGRQPQHF. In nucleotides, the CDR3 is TGTGCCAGCAGTTCAGGGGGACGACAGCCCCAGCATTTT.

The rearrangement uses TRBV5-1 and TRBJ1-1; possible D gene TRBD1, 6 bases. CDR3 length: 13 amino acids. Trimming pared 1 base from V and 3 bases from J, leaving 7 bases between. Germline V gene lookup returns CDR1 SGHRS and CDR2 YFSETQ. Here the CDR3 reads CASSLNRDTEAFF. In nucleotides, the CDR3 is TGCGCCAGCAGCTTGAACAGGGACACTGAAGCTTTCTTT. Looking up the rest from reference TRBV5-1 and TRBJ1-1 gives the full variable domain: KAGVTQTPRYLIKTRGQQVTLSCSPISGHRSVSWYQQTPGQGLQFLFEYFSETQRNKGNFPGRFSGRQFSNSRSEMNVSTLELGDSALYLCASSLNRDTEAFFGQGTRLTVV.

The CDR3: CASTKLDSNQPQHF. CDR3 DNA sequence: TGTGCCAGTACCAAACTGGACAGCAATCAGCCCCAGCATTTT. This chain links TRBV19 with TRBJ1-5; D is uncertain. Germline V gives CDR1 LNHDA, CDR2 SQIVND (reference sequence). This CDR3 region has 14 residues. The V and J ends lost 7 bases and 1 base respectively, with 11 bases between them.

CDR3 protein: CASSQDLSRGTEAFF. The DNA for the CDR3 is TGTGCCAGCAGCCAAGATTTAAGCAGGGGCACTGAAGCTTTCTTT. The rearrangement links TRBV14 to TRBJ1-1; D might be TRBD1 (6 bases). With 0 bases removed from V and 4 bases from J, the gap between germline ends came to 12 bases. Germline V gene sequence: CDR1 SGHDN, CDR2 FVKESK. CDR3 length: 15 residues.